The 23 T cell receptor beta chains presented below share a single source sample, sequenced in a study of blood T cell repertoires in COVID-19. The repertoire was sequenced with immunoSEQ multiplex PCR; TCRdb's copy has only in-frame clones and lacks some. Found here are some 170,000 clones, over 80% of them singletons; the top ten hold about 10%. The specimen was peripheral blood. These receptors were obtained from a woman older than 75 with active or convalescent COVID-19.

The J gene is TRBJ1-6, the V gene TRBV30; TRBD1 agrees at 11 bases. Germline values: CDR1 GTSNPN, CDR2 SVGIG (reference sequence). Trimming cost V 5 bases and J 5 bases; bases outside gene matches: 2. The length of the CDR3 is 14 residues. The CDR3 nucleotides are TGTGCCTGGGGGACAGGGGGGGATAATTCACCCCTCCACTTT. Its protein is CAWGTGGDNSPLHF. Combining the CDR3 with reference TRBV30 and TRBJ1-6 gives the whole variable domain SQTIHQWPATLVQPVGSPLSLECTVEGTSNPNLYWYRQAAGRGLQLLFYSVGIGQISSEVPQNLSASRPQDRQFILSSKKLLLSDSGFYLCAWGTGGDNSPLHFGNGTRLTVT.

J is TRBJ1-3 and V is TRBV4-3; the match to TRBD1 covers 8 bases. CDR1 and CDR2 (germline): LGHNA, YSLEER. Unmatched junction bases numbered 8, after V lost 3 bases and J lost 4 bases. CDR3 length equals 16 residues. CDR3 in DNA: TGCGCCAGCAGCCATTTACAGGGGGTATCAGGAAACACCATATATTTT. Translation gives CASSHLQGVSGNTIYF.

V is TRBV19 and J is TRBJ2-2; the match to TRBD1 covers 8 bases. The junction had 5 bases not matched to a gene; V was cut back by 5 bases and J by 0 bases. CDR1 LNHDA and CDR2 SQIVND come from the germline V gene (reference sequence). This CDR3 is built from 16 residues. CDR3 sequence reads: CASSAGQGTNTGELFF. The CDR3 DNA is TGTGCCAGTAGTGCCGGACAGGGAACGAACACCGGGGAGCTGTTTTTT.

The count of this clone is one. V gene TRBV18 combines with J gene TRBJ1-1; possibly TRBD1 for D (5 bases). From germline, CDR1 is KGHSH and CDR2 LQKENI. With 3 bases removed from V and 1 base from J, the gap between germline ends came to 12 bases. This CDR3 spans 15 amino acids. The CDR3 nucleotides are TGTGCCAGCTCACCGGGCTGGGGCTCGAACACTGAAGCTTTCTTT. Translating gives CASSPGWGSNTEAFF. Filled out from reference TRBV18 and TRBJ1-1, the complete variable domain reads NAGVMQNPRHLVRRRGQEARLRCSPMKGHSHVYWYRQLPEEGLKFMVYLQKENIIDESGMPKERFSAEFPKEGPSILRIQQVVRGDSAAYFCASSPGWGSNTEAFFGQGTRLTVV.

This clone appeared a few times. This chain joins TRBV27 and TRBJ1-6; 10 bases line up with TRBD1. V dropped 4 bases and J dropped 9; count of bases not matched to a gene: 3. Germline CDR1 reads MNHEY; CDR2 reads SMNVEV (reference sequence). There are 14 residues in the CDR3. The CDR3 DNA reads TGTGCCAGCAGTTCGGGACAGGGGAGTTCACCCCTCCACTTT. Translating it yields CASSSGQGSSPLHF.

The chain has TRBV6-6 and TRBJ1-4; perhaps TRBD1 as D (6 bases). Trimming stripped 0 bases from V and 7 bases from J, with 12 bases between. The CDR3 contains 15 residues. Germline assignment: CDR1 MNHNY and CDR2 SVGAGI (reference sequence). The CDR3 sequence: CASSYSQGQGEKLFF. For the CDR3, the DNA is TGTGCCAGCAGTTACTCGCAGGGGCAGGGTGAAAAACTGTTTTTT.

The DNA for the CDR3 is TGTGCCAGCAGCTCGACAGGGCTCTCTGGAAACACCATATATTTT. Translated, it gives CASSSTGLSGNTIYF. The rearrangement joins TRBV7-2 to TRBJ1-3; 7 nucleotides match TRBD1. Germline-derived CDR1 and CDR2 are SGHTA and FQGNSA. There are 15 residues in the CDR3. The J segment lost 0 bases and the V segment lost 4 bases, leaving 3 bases of the junction unmatched.

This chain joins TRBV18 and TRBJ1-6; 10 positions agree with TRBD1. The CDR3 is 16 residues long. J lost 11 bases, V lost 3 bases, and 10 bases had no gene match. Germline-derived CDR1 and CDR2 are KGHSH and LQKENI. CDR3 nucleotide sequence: TGTGCCAGCTCACCTGTGGGACAGGGGCCTGGAGCACCCCTCCACTTT. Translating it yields CASSPVGQGPGAPLHF.

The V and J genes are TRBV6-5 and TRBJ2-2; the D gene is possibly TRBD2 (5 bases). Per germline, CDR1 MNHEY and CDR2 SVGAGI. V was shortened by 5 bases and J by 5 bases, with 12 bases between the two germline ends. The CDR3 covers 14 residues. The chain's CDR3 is CASSKERQTGELFF. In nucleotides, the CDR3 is TGTGCCAGCAGTAAGGAGCGGCAGACCGGGGAGCTGTTTTTT.

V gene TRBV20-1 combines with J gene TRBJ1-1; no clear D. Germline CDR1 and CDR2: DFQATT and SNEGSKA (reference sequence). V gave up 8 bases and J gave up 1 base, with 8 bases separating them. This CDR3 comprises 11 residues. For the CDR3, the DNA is TGCAGTACCGATAGGAACACTGAAGCTTTCTTT. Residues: CSTDRNTEAFF.

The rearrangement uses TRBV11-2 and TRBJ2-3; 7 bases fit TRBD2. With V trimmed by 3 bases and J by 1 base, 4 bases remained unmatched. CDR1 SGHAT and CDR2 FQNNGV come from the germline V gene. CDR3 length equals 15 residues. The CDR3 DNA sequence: TGTGCCAGCAGCTTTGGGGGGGTCCGCACAGATACGCAGTATTTT. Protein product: CASSFGGVRTDTQYF.

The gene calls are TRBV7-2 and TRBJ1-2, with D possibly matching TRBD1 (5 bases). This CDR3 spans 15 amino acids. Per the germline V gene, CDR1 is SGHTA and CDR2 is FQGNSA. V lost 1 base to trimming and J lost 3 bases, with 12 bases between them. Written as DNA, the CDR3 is TGTGCCAGCAGCTTAGGGACAAGCCCCTACTATGGCTACACCTTC. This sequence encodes CASSLGTSPYYGYTF.

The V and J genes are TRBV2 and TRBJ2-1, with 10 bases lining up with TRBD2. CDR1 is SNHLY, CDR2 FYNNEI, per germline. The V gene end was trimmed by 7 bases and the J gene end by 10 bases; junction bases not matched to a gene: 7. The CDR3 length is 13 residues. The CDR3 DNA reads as TGTGCCAGCACCACCCTAGCGGGGGCCGAGCAGTTCTTC. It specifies CASTTLAGAEQFF.

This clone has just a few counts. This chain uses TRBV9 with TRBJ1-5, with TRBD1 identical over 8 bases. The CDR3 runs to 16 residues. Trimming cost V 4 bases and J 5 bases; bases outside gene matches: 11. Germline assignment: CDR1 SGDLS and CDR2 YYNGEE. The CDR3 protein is CASSPRGGQGDQPQHF. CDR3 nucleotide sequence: TGTGCCAGCAGCCCAAGGGGAGGACAGGGCGATCAGCCCCAGCATTTT.

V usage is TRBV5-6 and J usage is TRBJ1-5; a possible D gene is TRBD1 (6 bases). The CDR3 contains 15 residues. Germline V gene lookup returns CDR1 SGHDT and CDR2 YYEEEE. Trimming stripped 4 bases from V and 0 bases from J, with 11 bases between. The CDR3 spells CASSARGYSNQPQHF. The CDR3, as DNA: TGTGCCAGCAGCGCCAGGGGTTATAGCAATCAGCCCCAGCATTTT. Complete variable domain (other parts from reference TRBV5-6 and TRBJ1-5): DAGVTQSPTHLIKTRGQQVTLRCSPKSGHDTVSWYQQALGQGPQFIFQYYEEEERQRGNFPDRFSGHQFPNYSSELNVNALLLGDSALYLCASSARGYSNQPQHFGDGTRLSIL.

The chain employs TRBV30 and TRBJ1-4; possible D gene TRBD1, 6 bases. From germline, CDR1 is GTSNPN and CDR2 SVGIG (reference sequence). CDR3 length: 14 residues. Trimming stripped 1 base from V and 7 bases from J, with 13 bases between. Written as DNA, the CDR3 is TGTGCCTGGAGTGCACAGGGAACGGGTGAAAAACTGTTTTTT. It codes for CAWSAQGTGEKLFF.

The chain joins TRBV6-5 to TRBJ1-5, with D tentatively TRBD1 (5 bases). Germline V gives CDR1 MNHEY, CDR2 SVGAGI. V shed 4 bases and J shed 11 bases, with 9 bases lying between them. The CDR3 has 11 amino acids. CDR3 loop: CASSSRGAQHF. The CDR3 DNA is TGTGCCAGCAGTTCCCGGGGGGCCCAGCATTTT.

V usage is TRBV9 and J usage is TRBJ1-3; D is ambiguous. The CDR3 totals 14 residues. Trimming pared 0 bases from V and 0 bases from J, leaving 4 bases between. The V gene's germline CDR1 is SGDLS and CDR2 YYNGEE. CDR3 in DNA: TGTGCCAGCAGCGTAGTCGGCTCTGGAAACACCATATATTTT. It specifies CASSVVGSGNTIYF.

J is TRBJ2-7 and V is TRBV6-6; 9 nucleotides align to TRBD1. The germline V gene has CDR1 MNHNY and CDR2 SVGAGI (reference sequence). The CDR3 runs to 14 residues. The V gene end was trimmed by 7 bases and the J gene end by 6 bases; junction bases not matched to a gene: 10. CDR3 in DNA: TGTGCCAGCACTCAGAGGGACAGGGCAACCGAGCAGTACTTC. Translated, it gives CASTQRDRATEQYF.

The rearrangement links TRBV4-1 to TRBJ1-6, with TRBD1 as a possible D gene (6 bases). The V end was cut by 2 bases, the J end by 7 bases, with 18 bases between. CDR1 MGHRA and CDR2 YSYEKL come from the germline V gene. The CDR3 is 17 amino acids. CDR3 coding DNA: TGCGCCAGCAGCCAACCCCCAAGGGGGGGGAGAAATTCACCCCTCCACTTT. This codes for CASSQPPRGGRNSPLHF.

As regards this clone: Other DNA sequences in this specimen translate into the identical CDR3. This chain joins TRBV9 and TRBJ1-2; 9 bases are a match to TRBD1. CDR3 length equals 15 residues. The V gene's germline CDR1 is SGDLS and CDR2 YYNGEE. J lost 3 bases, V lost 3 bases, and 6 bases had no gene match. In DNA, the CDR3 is TGTGCCAGCAGCGGTCGACAGGGGGTGGACTATGGCTACACCTTC. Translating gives CASSGRQGVDYGYTF.

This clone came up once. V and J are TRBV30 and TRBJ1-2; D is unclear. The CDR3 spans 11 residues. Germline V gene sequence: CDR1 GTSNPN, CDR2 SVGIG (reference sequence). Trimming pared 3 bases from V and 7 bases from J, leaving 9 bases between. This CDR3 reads CAWRLTLGYTF. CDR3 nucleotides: TGTGCCTGGAGACTTACGCTTGGCTACACCTTC.

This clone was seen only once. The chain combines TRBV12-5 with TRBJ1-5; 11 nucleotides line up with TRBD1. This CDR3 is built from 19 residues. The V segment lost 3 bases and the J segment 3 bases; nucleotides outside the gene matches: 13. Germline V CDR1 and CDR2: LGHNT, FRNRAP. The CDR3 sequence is CASGFVRPGQGGSNQPQHF. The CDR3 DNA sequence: TGTGCTAGTGGTTTCGTCCGCCCGGGACAGGGGGGCTCCAATCAGCCCCAGCATTTT. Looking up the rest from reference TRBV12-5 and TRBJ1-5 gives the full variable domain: DARVTQTPRHKVTEMGQEVTMRCQPILGHNTVFWYRQTMMQGLELLAYFRNRAPLDDSGMPKDRFSAEMPDATLATLKIQPSEPRDSAVYFCASGFVRPGQGGSNQPQHFGDGTRLSIL.